What follows describes a single T cell receptor (beta chain). Its specificity is not known. These data are taken from a study of shared clonotypes between healthy human individuals. Method: immunoSEQ multiplex PCR; TCRdb's copy keeps in-frame clones and lacks some. Found here are some 2,500,000 clones, over 85% of them singletons; the top ten hold around 0.4%. The CDR3 is 15 amino acids. V dropped 1 base and J dropped 6 bases, with 15 bases sitting between them. CDR1 is SGHDN, CDR2 FVKESK, per germline. Points from the study as a whole: The sampled material consisted only of blood, and tissue repertoires are likely to differ. Sorted-subset sequencing, rarefaction showed, was incomplete despite large depth.

This chain joins TRBV14 and TRBJ1-2, with TRBD1 as a possible D gene (5 bases). This TCR derives from a man younger than 30 in good health. Some clones in this sample may be carry-over from other donors' samples. Sequences were obtained from naive CD4+ T cells from PBMCs. Subset here: CD45RA+ positively selected. CDR3 amino acids: CASSQVAGPANGYTF. The CDR3, as DNA: TGTGCCAGCAGCCAAGTGGCAGGGCCGGCGAATGGCTACACCTTC.